Below are 20 T cell receptor beta chains sequenced from a single sample in a study of naive and memory T cell subsets (dated 2017 in TCRdb). Library preparation was by UMI-ligation and nested PCR. The run used an Illumina MiSeq. An equimolar mix of two oligonucleotides covering both TRBC1 and TRBC2 was used as the beta constant-region primer. Four rounds of PCR were used to amplify ligated cDNA, with nested alpha and beta constant-region primers being used together with the SP2 primer. TCRdb handled the public reads itself, with Q25 trimming in fastp and clone calling in MiXCR, and kept productive beta chains. One record per CDR3 amino acid sequence lists the most common genes and DNA. The sample table contains just over 80,000 distinct CDR3 sequences; only one count was recorded for about 10% of them. 1.2% of the sample is taken by the ten largest. Sequenced: naive CD8+ T cells from blood. The cell subset or site label corresponds to: naive T cells, CD45RA high CD27+. These receptors originate from a human donor in good health.

V gene TRBV2 combines with J gene TRBJ2-2; 10 bases agree with TRBD2. V shed 5 bases and J 3 bases; nucleotides not matched to a gene: 3. Germline lookup yields CDR1 SNHLY and CDR2 FYNNEI. CDR3 length: 15 residues. The CDR3 reads CASSQREGHTGELFF. CDR3 bases: TGTGCCAGCAGTCAGCGGGAGGGCCACACCGGGGAGCTGTTTTTT.

This clonotype occurred many times. This sequence joins TRBV30 and TRBJ2-3; D is undetermined. The V end lost 0 bases, the J end lost 5 bases, and 18 bases lay between the germline ends. CDR3 length: 16 residues. The V gene's germline CDR1 is GTSNPN and CDR2 SVGIG (reference sequence). The CDR3 reads CAWSVGPGTGEDTQYF. The CDR3 DNA reads as TGTGCCTGGAGTGTAGGCCCCGGAACTGGAGAAGATACGCAGTATTTT.

The table lists this clonotype with a few counts. The chain is built from TRBV4-3 and TRBJ2-5; 10 positions match TRBD2. CDR1 and CDR2 from the germline V gene are LGHNA and YSLEER. The V and J ends lost 3 bases and 1 base, in that order; junction bases with no gene match: 5. The CDR3 runs 16 residues. The CDR3 sequence: CASSQASGRAQETQYF. As DNA, the CDR3 is TGCGCCAGCAGCCAGGCCAGCGGGAGGGCCCAAGAGACCCAGTACTTC.

This clonotype was seen a handful of times. The chain couples TRBV29-1 to TRBJ1-1; D uncertain. V was pared by 5 bases and J by 9 bases, with 13 bases between. Germline V gene lookup returns CDR1 SQVTM and CDR2 ANQGSEA. This CDR3 region has 11 residues. In nucleotides, the CDR3 is TGCAGCGTTCCAGAATCCACCCAAGCTTTCTTT. The encoded protein is CSVPESTQAFF.

This clonotype came up a few times. V is TRBV27 and J is TRBJ1-1; D is uncertain. The CDR3 consists of 14 residues. In germline, CDR1 is MNHEY, CDR2 SMNVEV (reference sequence). V dropped 5 bases and J dropped 1 base, with 11 bases sitting between them. CDR3 sequence (DNA): TGTGCCAGCAGTCCATATCAGACGAACACTGAAGCTTTCTTT. Protein: CASSPYQTNTEAFF.

This clonotype appeared many times. The chain carries TRBV5-1 and TRBJ1-2; D gene ambiguous. The CDR3 has 12 residues. Germline V CDR1 and CDR2: SGHRS, YFSETQ. Trimming pared 0 bases from V and 6 bases from J, leaving 6 bases between. CDR3 in amino acids: CASSLDQNGYTF. The DNA for the CDR3 is TGCGCCAGCAGCTTGGACCAGAATGGCTACACCTTC.

This clonotype was seen more than once but under ten times. The genes are TRBV15 and TRBJ2-1; 7 nucleotides align to TRBD2. Per the germline V gene, CDR1 is LNHNV and CDR2 is YYDKDF (reference sequence). J lost 7 bases, V lost 10 bases, and 10 bases had no gene match. The CDR3 is made up of 13 amino acids. The CDR3 protein is CAINGGSWNEQFF. The CDR3 DNA is TGTGCCATCAACGGCGGGAGTTGGAATGAGCAGTTCTTC.

This clonotype was seen a handful of times. The chain joins TRBV6-2 or TRBV6-3 to TRBJ2-5, with 8 nucleotides matching TRBD2. The CDR3 is made up of 15 amino acids. Trimming took 5 bases from V and 5 from J; bases not matched to a gene: 10. Germline loops: CDR1 MNHEY, CDR2 SVGEGT. CDR3 sequence reads: CASSQNRGLVETQYF. In nucleotides, the CDR3 is TGTGCCAGCAGTCAGAACCGGGGACTAGTGGAGACCCAGTACTTC.

The chain combines TRBV5-6 with TRBJ2-5, with 7 bases identical to TRBD1. The CDR3 length is 15 residues. After removal of 0 bases from V and 5 bases from J, the junction contained 7 bases not matched to a gene. In germline, CDR1 is SGHDT, CDR2 YYEEEE. CDR3 DNA: TGTGCCAGCAGCTTGGAGGGGGCCGTTCGGGAGACCCAGTACTTC. Translation: CASSLEGAVRETQYF.

The V call is TRBV7-6, the J call TRBJ2-7; D gene ambiguous. Germline loops: CDR1 SGHVS, CDR2 FNYEAQ. CDR3 length equals 17 residues. The ends were cut back, 1 base at V and 0 bases at J, with 16 bases in the middle. The CDR3 here is CASSLDGRSRDSYEQYF. The DNA for the CDR3 is TGTGCCAGCAGCTTAGACGGCCGCTCAAGGGACTCCTACGAGCAGTACTTC.

This clonotype showed up just a few times. V is TRBV28 and J is TRBJ2-3; 13 positions match TRBD2. Germline V gives CDR1 MDHEN, CDR2 SYDVKM. The CDR3 loop spans 15 amino acids. V shed 7 bases, J shed 3 bases, and the junction held 4 bases outside the gene matches. In DNA, the CDR3 is TGTGCCAGCACAAGGACTAGCGGGAGAACAGATACGCAGTATTTT. Encoded protein: CASTRTSGRTDTQYF.

The rearrangement links TRBV7-2 to TRBJ2-3, with D maybe TRBD2 (6 bases). V was pared by 3 bases and J by 0 bases, with 10 bases between. CDR1 is SGHTA, CDR2 FQGNSA, per germline. This CDR3 has 15 residues. This CDR3 reads CASSFRGRSTDTQYF. The DNA of the CDR3 is TGTGCCAGCAGCTTCCGGGGGAGGAGCACAGATACGCAGTATTTT.

This clonotype was counted between two and nine times. The V and J genes are TRBV14 and TRBJ2-3; D perhaps matches TRBD2 (6 bases). V was shortened by 3 bases and J by 12 bases, with 16 bases between the two germline ends. Germline assignment: CDR1 SGHDN and CDR2 FVKESK. This CDR3 spans 13 amino acids. The CDR3, as DNA: TGTGCCAGCAGCCATGAACCGCGGGGTTACCAGTATTTT. Translation: CASSHEPRGYQYF.

The chain has TRBV2 and TRBJ2-1; 12 nucleotides line up with TRBD2. CDR1 and CDR2 from the germline V gene are SNHLY and FYNNEI. Unmatched junction bases numbered 9, after V lost 2 bases and J lost 4 bases. This CDR3 is 18 amino acids long. The chain's CDR3 is CASSETKLAGGPYNEQFF. Here the CDR3 DNA reads TGTGCCAGCAGTGAAACTAAACTAGCGGGAGGTCCTTACAATGAGCAGTTCTTC.

This clonotype was counted only a few times. The V and J genes are TRBV4-1 and TRBJ1-1, with D uncertain. The germline V gene encodes CDR1 MGHRA and CDR2 YSYEKL. The CDR3 is made up of 14 amino acids. Trimming pared 0 bases from V and 8 bases from J, leaving 13 bases between. CDR3: CASSQDLRQKEAFF. The CDR3, as DNA: TGCGCCAGCAGCCAAGATCTTAGGCAGAAAGAAGCTTTCTTT.

This clonotype came up a few times. This chain joins TRBV7-9 and TRBJ2-5, with 9 bases matching TRBD2. Trimming cost V 1 base and J 4 bases; bases outside gene matches: 7. Germline-derived CDR1 and CDR2 are SEHNR and FQNEAQ (reference sequence). The CDR3 is made up of 16 amino acids. The CDR3 here is CASSLDGGRALETQYF. The CDR3 DNA follows: TGTGCCAGCAGCTTAGATGGCGGGAGGGCCCTAGAGACCCAGTACTTC.

This clonotype has a handful of counts. V is TRBV28 and J is TRBJ2-3; the D gene is possibly TRBD2 (6 bases). Trimming left V 3 bases short and J 5 bases short, with 18 bases between. This CDR3 comprises 16 residues. Germline V CDR1 and CDR2: MDHEN, SYDVKM. The CDR3 DNA follows: TGTGCCAGCAGTTTGTTTAGATCCTCCGGGGGAGATACGCAGTATTTT. It translates to CASSLFRSSGGDTQYF. The complete variable domain, with remaining parts taken from reference TRBV28 and TRBJ2-3, reads DVKVTQSSRYLVKRTGEKVFLECVQDMDHENMFWYRQDPGLGLRLIYFSYDVKMKEKGDIPEGYSVSREKKERFSLILESASTNQTSMYLCASSLFRSSGGDTQYFGPGTRLTVL.

The V call is TRBV6-1, the J call TRBJ1-1; 9 nucleotides agree with TRBD1. Germline values: CDR1 MNHNS, CDR2 SASEGT. This CDR3 has 13 amino acids. After removal of 8 bases from V and 10 bases from J, the junction contained 11 bases not matched to a gene. The CDR3 bases are TGTGCCAGCGGGACCGGGACAGGGTTGCGAGCTTTCTTT. This encodes CASGTGTGLRAFF.

The chain employs TRBV6-1 and TRBJ2-1; TRBD2 matches 9 bases. The V gene end was trimmed by 4 bases and the J gene end by 6 bases; junction bases not matched to a gene: 4. Germline V lookup: CDR1 MNHNS, CDR2 SASEGT. The CDR3 extends over 14 amino acids. For the CDR3, the DNA is TGTGCCAGCAGTGGACTAGCGGTGTTCAATGAGCAGTTCTTC. As protein: CASSGLAVFNEQFF.

In this sample, this clonotype turned up a few times. This chain joins TRBV6-2 or TRBV6-3 and TRBJ1-1, with D unresolved. This CDR3 has 11 residues. V was shortened by 6 bases and J by 2 bases, with 4 bases between the two germline ends. Germline V gene sequence: CDR1 MNHEY, CDR2 SVGEGT. The CDR3 loop reads CASRYNTEAFF. The CDR3 DNA follows: TGTGCCAGCAGGTATAACACTGAAGCTTTCTTT.